The 2 T cell receptor beta chains given below trace back to one sample, sequenced in a study of identical twins. Via MiXCR, TCRdb re-called the 5' RACE reads, giving one row per CDR3 protein. The top ten hold around 6.9% of the sample, which has hundreds of thousands of distinct CDR3 sequences, over 9% seen once. These sequences were also reported in another study, on yellow fever vaccine responses in identical twins.

Material: CD8+ T cells sorted from blood. Receptors were obtained from a woman aged 18-30 years in good health.

Notes on this clonotype: The junction shows a germline mismatch at one end, possibly a read error. The chain uses TRBV6-1 and TRBJ1-2; D is possibly TRBD1 (5 bases). The CDR3 is 14 residues long. Germline-derived CDR1 and CDR2 are MNHNS and SASEGT. The CDR3 bases are TGTGCCAGCAGTGAATCTGGCAGGGCGTATGGCTGCACCTTC. Protein product: CASSESGRAYGCTF.

This clonotype was detected a few times. V is TRBV7-2 and J is TRBJ2-1; 12 bases are a match to TRBD1. The V gene's germline CDR1 is SGHTA and CDR2 FQGNSA. This CDR3 comprises 21 residues. After removal of 0 bases from V and 4 bases from J, the junction contained 16 bases not matched to a gene. CDR3 region: CASSLALRDRGLGLEYNEQFF. CDR3 nucleotides: TGTGCCAGCAGCTTAGCGCTCCGGGACAGGGGGCTTGGTTTAGAATACAATGAGCAGTTCTTC.